Presented here are 5 T cell receptor beta chains from one specimen sequenced in a study of T cell repertoires in cytomegalovirus infection. The antigens for these receptors are not known. TCRdb used MiXCR to reprocess the reads, holding one entry per CDR3 protein. This table has approximately 280,000 distinct CDR3 sequences, approximately 22% appearing once. Source: cultured PBMCs, taken from culture after CMV antigen stimulation. The receptors shown here come from a human donor in good health (CMV status not recorded). Some clones in this sample may be carry-over from other donors' samples.

This clonotype was seen a handful of times. V gene TRBV28 combines with J gene TRBJ2-7, with 8 positions matching TRBD1. The CDR3 consists of 15 residues. V lost 5 bases and J lost 2; bases outside the gene matches: 8. Germline V gene lookup returns CDR1 MDHEN and CDR2 SYDVKM. CDR3 nucleotide sequence: TGTGCCAGCAGTCTGACAGGGGACGGCCCCTACGAGCAGTACTTC. This codes for CASSLTGDGPYEQYF.

This clonotype has a count of ten or more. This chain connects TRBV7-2 to TRBJ1-5; no clear D gene. In germline, CDR1 is SGHTA, CDR2 FQGNSA. The CDR3 consists of 12 residues. The germline V and J ends were trimmed by 5 bases and 8 bases, with 10 bases remaining between them. The CDR3 spells CASSDGGKPQHF. DNA of the CDR3: TGTGCCAGCAGCGACGGAGGGAAGCCCCAGCATTTT.

The chain uses TRBV7-8 and TRBJ2-1; TRBD2 agrees at 14 bases. CDR1 and CDR2 from the germline V gene are SGHVS and FQNEAQ. The CDR3 spans 18 residues. Losses at the gene ends were 5 bases for V and 8 bases for J; bases not matched to a gene: 14. CDR3 residues: CASSAGTSGRGRTDEQFF. CDR3 DNA: TGTGCCAGCAGCGCTGGGACTAGCGGGAGAGGGCGGACAGATGAGCAGTTCTTC.

This chain joins TRBV6-6 and TRBJ2-1, with D tentatively TRBD2 (7 bases). The CDR3 length is 16 residues. The V gene's germline CDR1 is MNHNY and CDR2 SVGAGI (reference sequence). V was pared by 6 bases and J by 8 bases, with 23 bases between. The CDR3 nucleotides are TGTGCCAGCAGGGGGACCTTGGGGGGGCCTGGCTATGAGCAGTTCTTC. Its translation: CASRGTLGGPGYEQFF.

This clonotype turned up a few times. This chain joins TRBV4-1 and TRBJ2-1, with TRBD2 matching over 11 bases. With 4 bases clipped from V and 9 bases from J, the junction kept 5 bases outside the gene matches. The CDR3 is 14 residues long. Germline V gives CDR1 MGHRA, CDR2 YSYEKL. The CDR3 DNA reads TGCGCCAGCAGCCCCGCCCTAGCGGGAGGTGAGCAGTTCTTC. Translating it yields CASSPALAGGEQFF.